This T cell receptor beta chain was captured by sequencing in a study of CD8 T cells in Susac syndrome. With random hexamers, reverse transcription was performed on about 0.5 to 1 ug of RNA. TCRdb reanalysed the immunoSEQ multiplex PCR reads using MiXCR and keeps one entry per CDR3 protein. The sample carries approximately 300,000 distinct CDR3 sequences, almost 85% recorded once. The V and J ends lost 3 bases and 2 bases, in that order; junction bases with no gene match: 6. This CDR3 has 16 residues. Germline V gene sequence: CDR1 SGDLS, CDR2 YYNGEE. The specimen was CD8+ T cells from PBMCs. V usage is TRBV9 and J usage is TRBJ2-2; 8 bases map to TRBD1. This clonotype was sampled from a human donor with multiple sclerosis. CDR3 sequence (DNA): TGTGCCAGCAGCGGCGCGGGACAGGATAACACCGGGGAGCTGTTTTTT. Protein product: CASSGAGQDNTGELFF.